Presented here are 14 T cell receptor beta chains from one specimen sequenced in a study of T cell responses to AZD1222 COVID-19 vaccine. This table comes from immunoSEQ multiplex PCR, and its TCRdb copy is limited to in-frame clones, with some not included. The profile shows about 120,000 clones, around 86% of them singletons. This specimen consisted of peripheral blood, obtained on day 0 of AZD1222 vaccination. These receptors were collected from an adult in good health.

The J gene is TRBJ2-2, the V gene TRBV6-5; 9 bases map to TRBD1. Unmatched junction bases numbered 2, after V lost 6 bases and J lost 0 bases. This CDR3 comprises 15 residues. Germline-derived CDR1 and CDR2 are MNHEY and SVGAGI. The CDR3 spells CASRGTGTNTGELFF. The CDR3 nucleotides are TGTGCCAGCAGGGGGACAGGGACGAACACCGGGGAGCTGTTTTTT.

V is TRBV7-6 and J is TRBJ1-5; 7 nucleotides line up with TRBD1. From germline, CDR1 is SGHVS and CDR2 FNYEAQ. Germline trimming cut 1 base from V and 1 base from J; bases unmatched to any gene: 7. The CDR3 runs to 17 residues. CDR3 region: CASSLGTGVRSNQPQHF. The CDR3 nucleotides read TGTGCCAGCAGCTTAGGCACAGGGGTCAGGAGCAATCAGCCCCAGCATTTT.

The chain links TRBV3-1 (or the pseudogene TRBV3-2) to TRBJ2-2; D is ambiguous. Trimming took off 3 bases at V and 4 bases at J, with 9 bases between the two ends. CDR1 is LGHDT, CDR2 YNNKEL, per germline (reference sequence). This CDR3 has 14 residues. In DNA, the CDR3 is TGTGCCAGCAGCCACCCGCCGGGCACCGGGGAGCTGTTTTTT. It is translated as CASSHPPGTGELFF.

This sequence joins TRBV10-3 and TRBJ1-5; 9 nucleotides match TRBD1. V lost 11 bases and J lost 7; bases outside the gene matches: 9. There are 13 residues in the CDR3. The V gene's germline CDR1 is ENHRY and CDR2 SYGVKD. As DNA, the CDR3 is TGTGCCGCCACAGGGGGCTTTGGACAGCCCCAGCATTTT. Amino acid sequence: CAATGGFGQPQHF.

The V call is TRBV5-1, the J call TRBJ2-3; possible D gene TRBD2, 6 bases. Germline assignment: CDR1 SGHRS and CDR2 YFSETQ. The CDR3 totals 17 residues. Trimming shortened V by 3 bases and J by 1 base, and 18 bases separated the two germline ends. The CDR3: CASSSGLLGGGTDTQYF. CDR3 nucleotides: TGCGCCAGCAGCTCTGGTCTCCTGGGGGGTGGCACAGATACGCAGTATTTT.

In its sample, this clone was seen a few times. V is TRBV19 and J is TRBJ1-6, with D hard to call. Trimming shortened V by 5 bases and J by 6 bases, and 8 bases separated the two germline ends. This CDR3 is 13 amino acids long. CDR1 is LNHDA, CDR2 SQIVND, per germline (reference sequence). CDR3 protein: CASSPGLNSPLHF. The CDR3 coding sequence is TGTGCCAGTAGTCCAGGACTTAATTCACCCCTCCACTTT.

This chain connects TRBV6-5 to TRBJ2-1, with D perhaps assigned TRBD1 or TRBD2 (5 bases each). The ends were cut back, 4 bases at V and 7 bases at J, with 17 bases in the middle. CDR3 length: 15 residues. The V gene's germline CDR1 is MNHEY and CDR2 SVGAGI. The CDR3 spells CASSSGLGDGNEQFF. Here the CDR3 DNA reads TGTGCCAGCAGTTCCGGGTTGGGGGACGGGAATGAGCAGTTCTTC.

V and J are TRBV5-1 and TRBJ2-3, with D maybe TRBD2 (5 bases). Trimming left V 7 bases short and J 2 bases short, with 14 bases between. The CDR3 has 14 amino acids. Germline CDR1 and CDR2: SGHRS and YFSETQ. CDR3: CASGRAGHTDTQYF. The CDR3 nucleotides are TGCGCCAGCGGTCGCGCGGGCCACACAGATACGCAGTATTTT.

V gene TRBV5-1 combines with J gene TRBJ2-7; 9 nucleotides align to TRBD1. Per the germline V gene, CDR1 is SGHRS and CDR2 is YFSETQ. V shed 4 bases and J 5 bases; nucleotides not matched to a gene: 7. There are 14 residues in the CDR3. The CDR3 region is CASSPRTGEDEQYF. CDR3 nucleotides: TGCGCCAGCAGCCCAAGGACAGGGGAGGACGAGCAGTACTTC.

The chain is built from TRBV28 and TRBJ2-4, with 7 bases that match TRBD1. This CDR3 contains 15 residues. V lost 10 bases and J lost 1; bases outside the gene matches: 10. The germline CDR1 and CDR2 sequences are MDHEN and SYDVKM. The CDR3 region has the DNA TGTGCCACCAATCGACAGGGATGGGCCAAAAACATTCAGTACTTC. This translates into CATNRQGWAKNIQYF.

This sequence joins TRBV6-5 and TRBJ1-1; 10 nucleotides align to TRBD1. This CDR3 spans 13 amino acids. V trimming: 5 bases; J trimming: 11 bases; junction bases outside the gene matches: 8. The germline V gene encodes CDR1 MNHEY and CDR2 SVGAGI. The CDR3, as DNA: TGTGCCAGCAGTCCTTCTCCGGGACAGGGGGCTTTCTTT. Its protein is CASSPSPGQGAFF.

The chain combines TRBV21-1 with TRBJ2-5; TRBD1, the D gene given by the table, was not confirmed from the DNA. TRBV21-1 is classified as a pseudogene. The length of the CDR3 is 15 residues. CDR3 loop: CASSDGQGRQETQYF. CDR3 sequence (DNA): TGTGCCAGCAGCGATGGACAGGGTCGCCAAGAGACCCAGTACTTC.

The chain has TRBV5-1 and TRBJ2-7; TRBD2 agrees at 10 bases. Per germline, CDR1 SGHRS and CDR2 YFSETQ. CDR3 length: 15 amino acids. Germline trimming cut 4 bases from V and 0 bases from J; bases unmatched to any gene: 4. CDR3 sequence reads: CASSQLAGVSYEQYF. The CDR3, as DNA: TGCGCCAGCAGCCAGCTAGCGGGAGTCTCCTACGAGCAGTACTTC.

The chain employs TRBV2 and TRBJ1-5, with 9 bases lining up with TRBD1. This CDR3 spans 14 amino acids. Per germline, CDR1 SNHLY and CDR2 FYNNEI. V lost 4 bases and J lost 8; bases outside the gene matches: 6. The DNA for the CDR3 is TGTGCCAGCAGTGGACAGGGGGGGGCTAAGCCCCAGCATTTT. Translation gives CASSGQGGAKPQHF.